The entry below gives a single TCR beta chain sequence along with its context. This entry is derived from a study of blood T cell repertoires in COVID-19. Germline-derived CDR1 and CDR2 are LGHDT and YNNKEL (reference sequence). V dropped 5 bases and J dropped 4; count of bases not matched to a gene: 7. The CDR3 is 16 amino acids. Clones were read by immunoSEQ multiplex PCR, and TCRdb kept only the in-frame ones, dropping some. This sample carries about 220,000 clones, over 70% of them seen once, and the ten largest clones take roughly 6.7%. The source of this sequence is a woman in her 70s with acute or convalescent COVID-19. The J gene is TRBJ1-3, the V gene TRBV3-1 (or the pseudogene TRBV3-2); TRBD1 aligns across 11 bases. The source material was peripheral blood. CDR3 nucleotide sequence: TGTGCCAGCAGCAAGGACAGGGGGCTTTCCGGAAACACCATATATTTT. Its translation: CASSKDRGLSGNTIYF.